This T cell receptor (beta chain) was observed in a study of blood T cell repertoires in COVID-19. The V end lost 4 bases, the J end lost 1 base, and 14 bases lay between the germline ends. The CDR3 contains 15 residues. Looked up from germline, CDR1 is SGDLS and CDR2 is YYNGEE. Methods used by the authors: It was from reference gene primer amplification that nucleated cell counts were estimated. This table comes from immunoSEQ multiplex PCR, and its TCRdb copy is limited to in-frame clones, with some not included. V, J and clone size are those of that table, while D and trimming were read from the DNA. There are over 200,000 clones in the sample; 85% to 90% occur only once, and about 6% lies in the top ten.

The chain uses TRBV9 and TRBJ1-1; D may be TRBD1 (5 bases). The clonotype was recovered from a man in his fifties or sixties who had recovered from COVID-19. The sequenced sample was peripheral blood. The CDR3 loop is CASSPRPDKNTEAFF. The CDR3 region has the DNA TGTGCCAGCAGCCCCCGCCCGGACAAGAACACTGAAGCTTTCTTT.